Listed below are T cell receptor beta chains from one sample, sequenced in a study of blood T cell repertoires in COVID-19. Method: immunoSEQ multiplex PCR; TCRdb's copy keeps in-frame clones and lacks some. The sample has 30,000 to 35,000 clones, about nine tenths seen once. The sample was peripheral blood. These TCRs come from a man aged 55 to 70 with active COVID-19. The CDR3 runs from the conserved cysteine through the conserved F or W. The D gene is left open where the match is weak. Only some rows state a clone size, as once, few, many or a class for expanded clones.

v_gene: TRBV6-5
j_gene: TRBJ2-5
d_gene: NA
abundance: NA
CDR3nt: TGTGCCACTGCGGGGGCCATATTCCAAGAGACCCAGTACTTC
CDR3aa: CATAGAIFQETQYF

v_gene: TRBV7-8
j_gene: TRBJ2-5
d_gene: NA
abundance: NA
CDR3nt: TGTGCCAGCAGCTTATTGGAGGACCAAGAGACCCAGTACTTC
CDR3aa: CASSLLEDQETQYF

v_gene: TRBV10-2
j_gene: TRBJ2-1
d_gene: NA
abundance: few
CDR3nt: TGCGCCAGCAGTGATCTCGGGCAGCCCCAGCGGAGGGCCTACAATGAGCAGTTCTTC
CDR3aa: CASSDLGQPQRRAYNEQFF

v_gene: TRBV2
j_gene: TRBJ2-1
d_gene: TRBD2
abundance: NA
CDR3nt: TGTGCCAGCAGTGGCGGGAGTCAATCGTACAATGAGCAGTTCTTC
CDR3aa: CASSGGSQSYNEQFF

v_gene: TRBV3-1/TRBV3-2
j_gene: TRBJ1-2
d_gene: TRBD1
abundance: NA
CDR3nt: TGTGCCAGCAGCCAAGCGCCGGCGGGGACAGTCGGTGGCTACACCTTC
CDR3aa: CASSQAPAGTVGGYTF

v_gene: TRBV30
j_gene: TRBJ2-5
d_gene: NA
abundance: once
CDR3nt: TGTGCCTGGAGTTCTCTAGCGTACCAAGAGACCCAGTACTTC
CDR3aa: CAWSSLAYQETQYF

v_gene: TRBV6-5
j_gene: TRBJ1-5
d_gene: TRBD1
abundance: NA
CDR3nt: TGTGCCAGCAGTTACCGACAGGGTAATCAGCCCCAGCATTTT
CDR3aa: CASSYRQGNQPQHF

v_gene: TRBV4-1
j_gene: TRBJ1-6
d_gene: TRBD1
abundance: NA
CDR3nt: TGCGCCAGCAGCCAGGACAGGGGGCTCTATAATTCACCCCTCCACTTT
CDR3aa: CASSQDRGLYNSPLHF

v_gene: TRBV19
j_gene: TRBJ1-1
d_gene: NA
abundance: NA
CDR3nt: TGTGCCAGTAGTATAGCTAGGGGTCGGAGCACTGAAGCTTTCTTT
CDR3aa: CASSIARGRSTEAFF

v_gene: TRBV7-2
j_gene: TRBJ2-3
d_gene: NA
abundance: NA
CDR3nt: TGTGCCAGCAGCGGGGGCCGCAGAGAAGATACGCAGTATTTT
CDR3aa: CASSGGRREDTQYF

v_gene: TRBV5-6
j_gene: TRBJ2-7
d_gene: NA
abundance: few
CDR3nt: TGTGCCAGCAGCTTTGGACAGTACGAGCAGTACTTC
CDR3aa: CASSFGQYEQYF

v_gene: TRBV3-1/TRBV3-2
j_gene: TRBJ1-2
d_gene: TRBD1
abundance: few
CDR3nt: TGTGCCAGCAGCCGGAGACAGGGTGGCGGCTACACCTTC
CDR3aa: CASSRRQGGGYTF

v_gene: TRBV4-3
j_gene: TRBJ1-6
d_gene: NA
abundance: NA
CDR3nt: TGCGCCAGCAGCCAAGCAGGGGTTGGCAATTCACCCCTCCACTTT
CDR3aa: CASSQAGVGNSPLHF

v_gene: TRBV6-6
j_gene: TRBJ2-5
d_gene: NA
abundance: NA
CDR3nt: TGTGCCAGCAGTTACGGCGGGGTGGGAGAGACCCAGTACTTC
CDR3aa: CASSYGGVGETQYF

v_gene: TRBV5-6
j_gene: TRBJ2-3
d_gene: NA
abundance: NA
CDR3nt: TGTGCCAGCAGCCCAAGTGGAGCCATCACAGATACGCAGTATTTT
CDR3aa: CASSPSGAITDTQYF

v_gene: TRBV5-8
j_gene: TRBJ2-7
d_gene: TRBD1
abundance: NA
CDR3nt: TGTGCCAGCAGCCCGTGGACAGGGCCAGACTACGAGCAGTACTTC
CDR3aa: CASSPWTGPDYEQYF

v_gene: TRBV7-2
j_gene: TRBJ2-3
d_gene: NA
abundance: NA
CDR3nt: TGTGCCAGCAGCCCGGCCGGGAAACTAGCAGATACGCAGTATTTT
CDR3aa: CASSPAGKLADTQYF

v_gene: TRBV5-1
j_gene: TRBJ2-7
d_gene: NA
abundance: once
CDR3nt: TGCGCCAGCAGCTTGGTCGGGTACGAGCAGTACTTC
CDR3aa: CASSLVGYEQYF

v_gene: TRBV15
j_gene: TRBJ2-3
d_gene: TRBD2
abundance: NA
CDR3nt: TGTGCCACGGCAGCGGGGGGCACAGATACGCAGTATTTT
CDR3aa: CATAAGGTDTQYF

v_gene: TRBV9
j_gene: TRBJ2-2
d_gene: NA
abundance: NA
CDR3nt: TGTGCCAGCAGCGTAGCTCTTATCGGGGAGCTGTTTTTT
CDR3aa: CASSVALIGELFF